One sample yielded the 9 T cell receptor beta chains listed below, sequenced in a study of lymphopenia after photon versus proton radiotherapy. Method: immunoSEQ multiplex PCR; TCRdb's copy keeps in-frame clones and lacks some. The sample holds over 30,000 clones; about 80% are singletons and the top ten take roughly 15%. The input for sequencing was peripheral blood, taken from a patient treated with proton-based radiotherapy. These receptors all stem from a woman in her 70s with pancreatic cancer.

For this clone: An end of the junction does not agree with germline; a read error may underlie this. The J gene is TRBJ1-2, the V gene TRBV4-3, with unresolved D. CDR3 length: 14 amino acids. Germline assignment: CDR1 LGHNA and CDR2 YSLEER. The CDR3 nucleotides read TGCGCCAGCAGCGGGGAAGGCCCTAGGTTTGGGCGTGCCTTC. This sequence encodes CASSGEGPRFGRAF.

The chain has TRBV5-1 and TRBJ2-1; 13 nucleotides match TRBD2. The V gene's germline CDR1 is SGHRS and CDR2 YFSETQ. This CDR3 comprises 18 residues. Germline trimming cut 1 base from V and 5 bases from J; bases unmatched to any gene: 9. CDR3: CASSLTSGRAPANNEQFF. In nucleotides, the CDR3 is TGCGCCAGCAGCTTGACTAGCGGGAGGGCCCCTGCTAACAATGAGCAGTTCTTC.

This chain joins TRBV7-3 and TRBJ2-4; TRBD1 matches 7 bases. The length of the CDR3 is 14 residues. Per the germline V gene, CDR1 is SGHTA and CDR2 is FQGTGA. The V and J ends lost 6 bases and 5 bases, in that order; junction bases with no gene match: 7. The CDR3 sequence: CASSSGDSQNIQYF. The CDR3 DNA is TGTGCCAGCAGTTCCGGGGACAGTCAAAACATTCAGTACTTC.

This chain joins TRBV7-9 and TRBJ2-7; possible D gene TRBD2, 7 bases. Trimming left V 5 bases short and J 7 bases short, with 18 bases between. The CDR3 loop spans 14 amino acids. Germline-derived CDR1 and CDR2 are SEHNR and FQNEAQ (reference sequence). The DNA for the CDR3 is TGTGCCAGCAGCAAGGGGGGCGGGAGTAGGGAGCAGTACTTC. It yields the protein CASSKGGGSREQYF.

V usage is TRBV28 and J usage is TRBJ1-2; D is unresolved. Germline CDR1 and CDR2: MDHEN and SYDVKM. V lost 6 bases to trimming and J lost 5 bases, with 7 bases between them. The CDR3 is 11 residues long. In DNA, the CDR3 is TGTGCCAGCAGCACCGTTTATGGCTACACCTTC. This codes for CASSTVYGYTF.

The rearrangement links TRBV10-3 to TRBJ2-1, with 11 positions matching TRBD2. The CDR3 has 16 amino acids. Germline-derived CDR1 and CDR2 are ENHRY and SYGVKD. V trimming: 5 bases; J trimming: 4 bases; junction bases outside the gene matches: 7. In DNA, the CDR3 is TGTGCCATCAGTCTGACTAGCGGGGCCTCGTACAATGAGCAGTTCTTC. Its protein product is CAISLTSGASYNEQFF.

The chain is built from TRBV7-3 and TRBJ1-4, with a possible D match to TRBD1 (5 bases). This CDR3 comprises 14 residues. V dropped 5 bases and J dropped 4 bases, with 11 bases sitting between them. CDR1 is SGHTA, CDR2 FQGTGA, per germline. CDR3 protein: CASSPDSNNEKLFF. The CDR3 bases are TGTGCCAGCAGCCCAGACAGTAATAATGAAAAACTGTTTTTT.

V is TRBV10-1 and J is TRBJ2-2; weak D call: TRBD2 (5 bases). The germline V gene encodes CDR1 WNHNN and CDR2 SYGVQD (reference sequence). CDR3 length equals 20 residues. V gave up 10 bases and J gave up 8 bases, with 38 bases separating them. CDR3 residues: CAIQTTRAAQPIYPTGELFF. In nucleotides, the CDR3 is TGCGCCATCCAGACCACTAGAGCAGCCCAACCAATATACCCCACTGGGGAGCTGTTTTTT.

For this clone: A much bigger clone sits one base away, suggesting this may be a read error. Without the conserved terminal phenylalanine or tryptophan, this CDR3 likely stems from a read error. V and J are TRBV7-3 and TRBJ1-2, with TRBD1 matching 7 bases. Germline-derived CDR1 and CDR2 are SGHTA and FQGTGA. The CDR3 is made up of 13 amino acids. The ends lost 5 bases at V and 4 bases at J; junction bases unmatched: 4. The CDR3 loop is CASSTGVGYGYTS. As DNA, the CDR3 is TGTGCCAGCAGCACAGGGGTGGGCTATGGCTACACCTCC.